The clone carrying this T cell receptor beta chain has a count of ten or more. What it binds is not known. For TCR beta, libraries came from iRepertoire HTBI primers and Arm-PCR of CDR3 regions. TCRdb independently ran MiXCR on the multiplex PCR reads; one entry per CDR3 protein. Of 400,000 to 500,000 distinct CDR3 sequences in the sample, 15% to 20% were seen once. Time point indicated: newly diagnosed GD, antithyroid drugs for less than 3 months. RNA extracted from PBMCs served as the sequencing template. Per American Thyroid Association guidelines, Graves' disease was diagnosed. This sample was taken from a study of regulatory T cells in long-lasting Graves disease. Study findings and constraints: Reduced TCR diversity was observed in persistent Graves' patients versus newly diagnosed patients. Persistent disease preferred TRBV28, TRBJ1-2 and TRBJ2-5.

Germline loops: CDR1 MNHEY, CDR2 SVGAGI. Trimming cost V 0 bases and J 4 bases, with 13 bases left between them. The CDR3 is made up of 15 amino acids. In addition, the sample was reused for a study of T cells in Graves' hyperthyroidism and ophthalmopathy. That paper adds: Uncontrolled infection, other autoimmune disease, pregnancy or lactation excluded patients.

The clonotype comes from a woman younger than 35 with Graves disease. V and J are TRBV6-5 and TRBJ2-7; D perhaps matches TRBD1 (6 bases). The sample consisted of peripheral blood mononuclear cells (PBMCs), taken at new diagnosis, from a patient treated with antithyroid drugs. The CDR3: CASSYSMGTKYEQYF. The CDR3 coding sequence is TGTGCCAGCAGTTACTCGATGGGGACAAAGTACGAGCAGTACTTC.